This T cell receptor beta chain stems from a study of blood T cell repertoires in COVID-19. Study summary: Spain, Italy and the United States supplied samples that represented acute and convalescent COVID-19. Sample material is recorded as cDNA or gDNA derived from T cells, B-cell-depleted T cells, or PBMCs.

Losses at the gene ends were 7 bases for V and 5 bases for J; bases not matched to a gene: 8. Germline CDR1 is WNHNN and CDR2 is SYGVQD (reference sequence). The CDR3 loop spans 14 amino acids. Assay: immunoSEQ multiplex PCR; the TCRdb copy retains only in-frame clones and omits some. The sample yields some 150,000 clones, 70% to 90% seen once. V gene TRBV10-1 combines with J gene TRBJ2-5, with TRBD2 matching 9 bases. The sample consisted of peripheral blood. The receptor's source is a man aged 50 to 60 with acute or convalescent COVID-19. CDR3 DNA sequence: TGCGCCAGCACTGAAGCGGGGGGTGGGGAGACCCAGTACTTC. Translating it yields CASTEAGGGETQYF.